This entry features one T cell receptor (beta chain) sequence. Original processing notes: Amplification of reference gene primers was used by the study to estimate nucleated cell counts. TCRdb keeps only in-frame clones here, not all; method: immunoSEQ multiplex PCR. The V and J calls and clone size are taken from that table; D and trimming were inferred from the DNA. The sample carries around 100,000 clones, about nine tenths recorded once. This record comes from a study of blood T cell repertoires in COVID-19. Looking at the study overall: Collection of acute and convalescent COVID-19 samples took place in the United States, Italy and Spain. PBMCs, B-cell-depleted T cells, or T cells provided the cDNA or gDNA that made up the material.

The sequence derives from a woman of 80 years or more in a cohort sampled during active COVID-19. Input material: peripheral blood.

CDR3 in amino acids: CASSLWGRGAETQYF. The CDR3, as DNA: TGTGCCAGCAGTTTATGGGGGCGAGGGGCGGAGACCCAGTACTTC. The genes are TRBV27 and TRBJ2-5; TRBD1 might be the D (6 bases). Trimming cost V 1 base and J 5 bases, with 14 bases left between them. The CDR3 totals 15 residues. CDR1 is MNHEY, CDR2 SMNVEV, per germline (reference sequence).